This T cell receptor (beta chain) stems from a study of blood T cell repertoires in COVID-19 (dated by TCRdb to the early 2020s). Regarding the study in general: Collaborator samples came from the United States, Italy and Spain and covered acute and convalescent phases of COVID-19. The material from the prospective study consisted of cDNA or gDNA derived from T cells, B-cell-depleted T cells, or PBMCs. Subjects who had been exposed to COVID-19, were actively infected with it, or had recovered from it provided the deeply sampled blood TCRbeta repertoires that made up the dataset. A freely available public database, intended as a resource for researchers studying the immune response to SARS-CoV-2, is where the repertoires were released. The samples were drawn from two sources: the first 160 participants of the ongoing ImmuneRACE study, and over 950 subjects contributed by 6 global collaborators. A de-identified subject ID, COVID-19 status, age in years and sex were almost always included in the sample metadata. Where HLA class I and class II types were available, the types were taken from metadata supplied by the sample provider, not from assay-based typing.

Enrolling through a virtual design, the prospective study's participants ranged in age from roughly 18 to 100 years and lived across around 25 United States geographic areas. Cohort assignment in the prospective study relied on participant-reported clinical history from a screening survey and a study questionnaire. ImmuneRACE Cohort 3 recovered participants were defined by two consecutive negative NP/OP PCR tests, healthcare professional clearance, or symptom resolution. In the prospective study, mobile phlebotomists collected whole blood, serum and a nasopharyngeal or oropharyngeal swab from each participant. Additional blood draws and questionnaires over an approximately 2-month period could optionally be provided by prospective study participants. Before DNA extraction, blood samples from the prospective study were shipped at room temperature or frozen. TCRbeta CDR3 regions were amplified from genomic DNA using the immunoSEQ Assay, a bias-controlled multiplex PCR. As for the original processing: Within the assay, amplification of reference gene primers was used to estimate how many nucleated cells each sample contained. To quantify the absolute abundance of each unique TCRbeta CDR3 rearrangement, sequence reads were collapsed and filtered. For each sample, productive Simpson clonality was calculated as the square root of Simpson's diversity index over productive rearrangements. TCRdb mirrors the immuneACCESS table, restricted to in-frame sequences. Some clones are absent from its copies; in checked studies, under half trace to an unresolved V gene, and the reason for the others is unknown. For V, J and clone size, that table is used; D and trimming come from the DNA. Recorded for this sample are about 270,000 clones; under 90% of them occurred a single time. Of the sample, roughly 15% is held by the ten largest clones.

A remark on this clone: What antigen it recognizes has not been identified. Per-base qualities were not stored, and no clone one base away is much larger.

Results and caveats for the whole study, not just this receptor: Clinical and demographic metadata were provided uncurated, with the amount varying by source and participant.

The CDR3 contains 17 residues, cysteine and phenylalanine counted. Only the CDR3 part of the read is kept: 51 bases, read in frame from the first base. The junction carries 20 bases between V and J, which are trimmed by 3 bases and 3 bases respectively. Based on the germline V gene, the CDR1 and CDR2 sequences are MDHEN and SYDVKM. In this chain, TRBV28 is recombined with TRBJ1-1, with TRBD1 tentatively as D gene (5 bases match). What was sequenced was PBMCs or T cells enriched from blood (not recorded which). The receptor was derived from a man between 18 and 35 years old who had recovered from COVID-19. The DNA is TGTGCCAGCAGTTTCCCAGGGCTCGGTGGGTTCGACACTGAAGCTTTCTTT. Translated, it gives CASSFPGLGGFDTEAFF.